The clone carrying this TCR beta chain was counted once. The antigen is unknown. A much larger clonotype is one base distant, so this may be a read error. This record comes from a study of T-cell reconstitution after alpha-beta-depleted transplantation in children. Study-wide points: After one year, T-cell counts and TCRbeta diversity mostly came from new T cells.

During its preparation, the TCRbeta library received unique molecular identifiers. TCRdb used MiXCR to reprocess the PCR reads, holding one entry per CDR3 protein. The sample shows hundreds of thousands of distinct CDR3 sequences, 24% of them seen only once. Germline V gene lookup returns CDR1 MGHDK and CDR2 SYGVNS. The CDR3 covers 16 residues. V dropped 8 bases and J dropped 0 bases, with 19 bases sitting between them. Specimen: PBMCs, mostly from graft donor cells, collected 360 days after TCRalphabeta/CD19-depleted stem cell transplant. The chain has TRBV25-1 and TRBJ1-1, with no clear D. The clonotype originates from a female patient between 2 and 15 years old who had a stem cell transplant for congenital amegakaryocytic thrombocytopenia, so the T cells may come from the graft donor. CDR3 amino acids: CASRLRAVFVNTEAFF. CDR3 DNA: TGTGCCAGCCGCCTTCGGGCAGTCTTCGTGAACACTGAAGCTTTCTTT.